These T cell receptor beta chains were read from a single sample in a study of blood T cells in healthy people across ages. A single record per CDR3 protein comes from TCRdb applying MiXCR to the 5' RACE reads. The sample has fewer than 1,000,000 distinct CDR3 sequences; roughly 46% are singletons. Sequencing input: blood. The receptors shown here come from a man older than 75 in good health. Each CDR3 is given with its conserved first and last residue. D genes are given only for firm matches. Clone size is not always given. Where it is, it says once, few, many or a class for expanded clones.

CDR3 DNA: TGTGCCAGCCTCCCGGCGGGAGGCAACGAGCAGTACTTC
CDR3 protein: CASLPAGGNEQYF
clone size: many
J gene: TRBJ2-7
D gene: TRBD2
V gene: TRBV10-3

CDR3 DNA: TGTGCCAGCAGCCCTTGGGGGGACAGTCCTGGCGGGGAGCTGTTTTTT
CDR3 protein: CASSPWGDSPGGELFF
clone size: NA
J gene: TRBJ2-2
D gene: NA
V gene: TRBV9

CDR3 DNA: TGTGCCAGCAGCTTAGGCAGGATCAACGTCCTGACTTTC
CDR3 protein: CASSLGRINVLTF
clone size: NA
J gene: TRBJ2-6
D gene: NA
V gene: TRBV7-9

CDR3 DNA: TGTGCCAGCAGTTACGGGACTAGCGGGAGAAGGGATACGCAGTATTTT
CDR3 protein: CASSYGTSGRRDTQYF
clone size: NA
J gene: TRBJ2-3
D gene: TRBD2
V gene: TRBV6-5

CDR3 DNA: TGCGCCAGCAGCCCCGTGGCCACAGGGAGGGGAAACACCATATATTTT
CDR3 protein: CASSPVATGRGNTIYF
clone size: few
J gene: TRBJ1-3
D gene: NA
V gene: TRBV5-1

CDR3 DNA: TGTGCCACCGGCTCACAGGGGGGTACGCAGTATTTT
CDR3 protein: CATGSQGGTQYF
clone size: few
J gene: TRBJ2-3
D gene: TRBD1
V gene: TRBV24-1

CDR3 DNA: TGTGCCAGCAGCTTGGGACTAGCGGGGGAGGTAGATACGCAGTATTTT
CDR3 protein: CASSLGLAGEVDTQYF
clone size: NA
J gene: TRBJ2-3
D gene: TRBD2
V gene: TRBV5-5

CDR3 DNA: TGCGCCAGCAGCCAACCTCCGTACTACGAGCAGTACTTC
CDR3 protein: CASSQPPYYEQYF
clone size: NA
J gene: TRBJ2-7
D gene: NA
V gene: TRBV4-3

CDR3 DNA: TGCAGTGCTAGAGAGGAGTCCGTTTGGGAGACCCAGTACTTC
CDR3 protein: CSAREESVWETQYF
clone size: many
J gene: TRBJ2-5
D gene: NA
V gene: TRBV20-1

CDR3 DNA: TGCAGCGCTGTGAGGGGCACCTACGAGCAGTACTTC
CDR3 protein: CSAVRGTYEQYF
clone size: NA
J gene: TRBJ2-7
D gene: NA
V gene: TRBV29-1

CDR3 DNA: TGTGCCAGCAGCTTAGATTCTAGCGGGATTGTTGAGCAGTTCTTC
CDR3 protein: CASSLDSSGIVEQFF
clone size: few
J gene: TRBJ2-1
D gene: TRBD2
V gene: TRBV7-2

CDR3 DNA: TGTGCCAGCAGTTATACAGGGGGCCCGAACTATGGCTACACCTTC
CDR3 protein: CASSYTGGPNYGYTF
clone size: NA
J gene: TRBJ1-2
D gene: TRBD1
V gene: TRBV12-3/TRBV12-4

CDR3 DNA: TGCAGTGCCCCCCCCCTAGCGGATGGAGAGACCCAGTACTTC
CDR3 protein: CSAPPLADGETQYF
clone size: NA
J gene: TRBJ2-5
D gene: TRBD2
V gene: TRBV20-1

CDR3 DNA: TGTGCCAGCAGCGATCACTATAACACCGGGGAGCTGTTTTTT
CDR3 protein: CASSDHYNTGELFF
clone size: few
J gene: TRBJ2-2
D gene: NA
V gene: TRBV11-3

CDR3 DNA: TGCAGTGCTAGGTTCCCCTTCGCTAGCGGGATCTCCTACGAGCAGTACTTC
CDR3 protein: CSARFPFASGISYEQYF
clone size: NA
J gene: TRBJ2-7
D gene: TRBD2
V gene: TRBV20-1

CDR3 DNA: TGCAGTGCGTTTCCGTTCACTATGTACACCGGGGAGCTGTTTTTT
CDR3 protein: CSAFPFTMYTGELFF
clone size: NA
J gene: TRBJ2-2
D gene: NA
V gene: TRBV20-1

CDR3 DNA: TGCAGCGTTGAACTAGCGGGAATTTCCGAGCAGTACTTC
CDR3 protein: CSVELAGISEQYF
clone size: NA
J gene: TRBJ2-7
D gene: TRBD2
V gene: TRBV29-1